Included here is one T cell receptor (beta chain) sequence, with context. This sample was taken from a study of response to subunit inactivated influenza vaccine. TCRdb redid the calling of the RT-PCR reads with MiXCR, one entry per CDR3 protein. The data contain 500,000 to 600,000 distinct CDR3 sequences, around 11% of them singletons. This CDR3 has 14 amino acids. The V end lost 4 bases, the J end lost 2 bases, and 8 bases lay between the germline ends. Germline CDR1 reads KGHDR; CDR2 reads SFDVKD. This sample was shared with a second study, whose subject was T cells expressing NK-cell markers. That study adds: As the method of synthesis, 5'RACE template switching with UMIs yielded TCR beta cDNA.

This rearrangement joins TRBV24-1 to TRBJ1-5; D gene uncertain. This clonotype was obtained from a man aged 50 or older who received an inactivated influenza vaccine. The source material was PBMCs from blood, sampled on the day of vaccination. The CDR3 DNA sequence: TGTGCCACCAGTGAGGCTTGGGGCAATCAGCCCCAGCATTTT. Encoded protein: CATSEAWGNQPQHF.